This entry lists 14 T cell receptor beta chains sequenced from one sample in a study of robustness of blood B and T cell sequencing. TCR beta repertoires were quantified from mRNA rather than genomic DNA. The cDNA carried a universal priming site added by a 5' template-switch oligo. The template-switch oligo carried a 12-nucleotide random UMI tagging each cDNA molecule. MiXCR was run by TCRdb on the PCR reads, yielding one entry per CDR3 protein. Here the sample spans more than 1,200 distinct CDR3 sequences, roughly 67% being singletons. The source material was peripheral blood. These receptors came from a human donor in good health.

The chain uses TRBV20-1 and TRBJ2-3; D uncertain. The V gene lost 0 bases and the J gene lost 1 base, with 8 bases spanning the gap. The CDR3 extends over 14 amino acids. Germline CDR1 and CDR2: DFQATT and SNEGSKA (reference sequence). For the CDR3, the DNA is TGCAGTGCTAGAGATGGCGCAGGCACAGATACGCAGTATTTT. Protein: CSARDGAGTDTQYF.

This clonotype was recorded only once. The chain couples TRBV19 to TRBJ1-2; 8 bases are a match to TRBD1. The germline V gene encodes CDR1 LNHDA and CDR2 SQIVND (reference sequence). J gave up 8 bases and V 3 bases, and 2 bases lay outside the gene matches. The CDR3 is 12 residues long. The DNA of the CDR3 is TGTGCCAGTAGTATCGGACAGGGCGGCTACACCTTC. This codes for CASSIGQGGYTF.

The J gene is TRBJ1-1, the V gene TRBV20-1; 10 bases are a match to TRBD1. The CDR3 contains 15 residues. V dropped 6 bases and J dropped 3; count of bases not matched to a gene: 10. CDR1 and CDR2 from the germline V gene are DFQATT and SNEGSKA (reference sequence). The CDR3 DNA reads as TGCAGTGCCATAAGGACAGGGGGGTTAGACACTGAAGCTTTCTTT. As protein: CSAIRTGGLDTEAFF.

This clonotype was counted a few times. The chain links TRBV15 to TRBJ2-7, with 7 bases matching TRBD2. Germline values: CDR1 LNHNV, CDR2 YYDKDF (reference sequence). CDR3 length equals 14 residues. Losses at the gene ends were 3 bases for V and 1 base for J; bases not matched to a gene: 3. Here the CDR3 reads CATSRAGDSYEQYF. The DNA for the CDR3 is TGTGCCACCAGCAGGGCGGGGGATTCCTACGAGCAGTACTTC.

The V gene is TRBV9, the J gene TRBJ2-1, with 13 positions matching TRBD2. The junction had 4 bases not matched to a gene; V was cut back by 4 bases and J by 6 bases. This CDR3 region has 15 residues. Germline CDR1 reads SGDLS; CDR2 reads YYNGEE. This CDR3 is CASSTGLAGSNEQFF. In nucleotides, the CDR3 is TGTGCCAGCAGCACGGGACTAGCGGGGTCCAATGAGCAGTTCTTC.

The genes are TRBV14 and TRBJ1-1; no clear D gene. Germline CDR1 is SGHDN and CDR2 is FVKESK. This CDR3 has 14 residues. V was trimmed by 1 base and J by 8 bases, leaving 14 bases between them. The CDR3 sequence is CASSQVERVQEAFF. CDR3 nucleotide sequence: TGTGCCAGCAGCCAAGTCGAGCGGGTCCAGGAAGCTTTCTTT.

The V and J genes are TRBV15 and TRBJ1-2, with a tentative D call TRBD1 (6 bases). The CDR3 spans 15 residues. Germline-derived CDR1 and CDR2 are LNHNV and YYDKDF (reference sequence). Trimming left V 5 bases short and J 0 bases short, with 13 bases between. The CDR3 DNA follows: TGTGCCACCAGCGAAACAGGGACCCCTAACTATGGCTACACCTTC. Amino acids: CATSETGTPNYGYTF.

The gene calls are TRBV7-9 and TRBJ2-3; weak D call: TRBD2 (7 bases). CDR1 SEHNR and CDR2 FQNEAQ come from the germline V gene (reference sequence). The CDR3 contains 14 residues. With 4 bases removed from V and 6 bases from J, the gap between germline ends came to 14 bases. The CDR3 loop reads CASSSGGLGDTQYF. CDR3 coding DNA: TGTGCCAGCAGCTCGGGGGGCCTCGGGGATACGCAGTATTTT. Looking up the rest from reference TRBV7-9 and TRBJ2-3 gives the full variable domain: DTGVSQNPRHKITKRGQNVTFRCDPISEHNRLYWYRQTLGQGPEFLTYFQNEAQLEKSRLLSDRFSAERPKGSFSTLEIQRTEQGDSAMYLCASSSGGLGDTQYFGPGTRLTVL.

This rearrangement joins TRBV5-1 to TRBJ1-1; a weak D match, TRBD1 (5 bases). This CDR3 is built from 15 residues. Germline CDR1 is SGHRS and CDR2 is YFSETQ. Trimming took 4 bases from V and 1 from J, leaving 14 bases between them. CDR3 loop: CASSAGPGGNTEAFF. The CDR3 coding sequence is TGCGCCAGCAGCGCAGGACCCGGGGGGAACACTGAAGCTTTCTTT.

This clonotype has a single count. V gene TRBV30 combines with J gene TRBJ1-1, with a possible D match to TRBD1 (5 bases). Germline loops: CDR1 GTSNPN, CDR2 SVGIG (reference sequence). The length of the CDR3 is 12 residues. The CDR3 bases are TGTGCTACCGGACAACCCAACACTGAAGCTTTCTTT. It translates to CATGQPNTEAFF.

This clonotype showed up just once. The J gene is TRBJ2-5, the V gene TRBV11-1; 8 nucleotides match TRBD2. CDR3 size: 16 residues. Per germline, CDR1 SGHAT and CDR2 FQDESV (reference sequence). V lost 1 base and J lost 0; bases outside the gene matches: 4. CDR3 region: CASSLGQRGNQETQYF. DNA for the CDR3: TGTGCCAGCAGCTTAGGACAGCGGGGGAACCAAGAGACCCAGTACTTC.

V gene TRBV3-1 combines with J gene TRBJ2-1; TRBD2 agrees at 9 bases. The CDR3 is made up of 14 amino acids. V shed 4 bases, J shed 8 bases, and the junction held 6 bases outside the gene matches. CDR1 LGHDT and CDR2 YNNKEL come from the germline V gene (reference sequence). CDR3 nucleotides: TGTGCCAGCAGCCGACTAGCGGCAGGTGATGAGCAGTTCTTC. This codes for CASSRLAAGDEQFF.

The rearrangement uses TRBV5-1 and TRBJ2-7, with D perhaps assigned TRBD1 or TRBD2 (5 bases each). Germline loops: CDR1 SGHRS, CDR2 YFSETQ. CDR3 length: 12 residues. V lost 0 bases and J lost 5, with 6 bases in between. This CDR3 is CASSLVGDEQYF. The CDR3 bases are TGCGCCAGCAGCTTGGTGGGGGACGAGCAGTACTTC.

The CDR3, as DNA: TGTGCCACCAGTGATCCGACGGTAGCCAAAAACATTCAGTACTTC. Translated: CATSDPTVAKNIQYF. The V call is TRBV24-1, the J call TRBJ2-4; unclear D gene. Trimming took 3 bases from V and 0 from J, leaving 8 bases between them. Looked up from germline, CDR1 is KGHDR and CDR2 is SFDVKD. The CDR3 totals 15 residues.